This is a list of T cell receptor beta chains from one sample in a study of CD8+ T cells in alopecia areata. TCRdb keeps only in-frame clones here, not all; method: immunoSEQ multiplex PCR. Among some 150,000 clones listed, about 51% were seen once. Specimen: CD8+ T cells sorted from blood, collected at week 0. The receptor set was obtained from a human donor with alopecia areata. Both conserved end residues are part of each CDR3. The D gene is left open where the match is weak. Only part of the rows carry a size: once, few, many, or a class if the clone is expanded.

CDR3 protein	CDR3 DNA	clone size	D gene	CDR3 length	J gene	V gene
CSVETSGSYEQYF	TGCAGCGTTGAGACGTCAGGTTCCTACGAGCAGTACTTC	few	NA	13	TRBJ2-7	TRBV29-1
CASSLSENEQFF	TGTGCCAGCAGCTTGTCTGAAAATGAGCAGTTCTTC	few	NA	12	TRBJ2-1	TRBV5-6
CASSEAGSQPQHF	TGCGCCAGCAGTGAGGCGGGGAGTCAGCCCCAGCATTTT	NA	NA	13	TRBJ1-5	TRBV10-2
CSVVLPANYGYTF	TGCAGCGTTGTCCTTCCCGCCAATTATGGCTACACCTTC	NA	NA	13	TRBJ1-2	TRBV29-1
CASMGRGESSTDTQYF	TGTGCCAGCATGGGGCGGGGGGAATCTAGCACAGATACGCAGTATTTT	NA	TRBD2	16	TRBJ2-3	TRBV5-4
CASSLRGSTDTQYF	TGTGCCAGCAGCTTAAGGGGCAGCACAGATACGCAGTATTTT	NA	NA	14	TRBJ2-3	TRBV7-6
CASRDNEKLFF	TGTGCCAGCAGGGATAATGAAAAACTGTTTTTT	NA	NA	11	TRBJ1-4	TRBV11-2
CASSSNGATNEKLFF	TGTGCCAGCAGCTCTAACGGTGCAACTAATGAAAAACTGTTTTTT	NA	NA	15	TRBJ1-4	TRBV11-1
CASSLGLDTYTEAFF	TGCGCCAGCAGCTTGGGACTAGACACCTACACTGAAGCTTTCTTT	NA	NA	15	TRBJ1-1	TRBV5-1
CSVEYAGQGDVAFF	TGCAGCGTTGAATATGCGGGACAGGGGGATGTAGCTTTCTTT	NA	TRBD1	14	TRBJ1-1	TRBV29-1
CASSQDVAGENTGELFF	TGCGCCAGCAGCCAAGATGTAGCGGGGGAGAACACCGGGGAGCTGTTTTTT	NA	TRBD2	17	TRBJ2-2	TRBV4-3
CASSRGRNEQFF	TGTGCTAGTTCCAGGGGCCGCAATGAGCAGTTCTTC	NA	NA	12	TRBJ2-1	TRBV12-5
CASSLWAGDQPQHF	TGTGCCAGCAGTTTATGGGCAGGTGATCAGCCCCAGCATTTT	NA	NA	14	TRBJ1-5	TRBV27
CASSDGAGVNQPQHF	TGTGCCAGCAGTGACGGGGCAGGGGTAAATCAGCCCCAGCATTTT	few	NA	15	TRBJ1-5	TRBV9
CASSLRPGQGDYEQYF	TGTGCCAGCAGTCTCCGGCCGGGACAGGGAGACTACGAGCAGTACTTC	NA	TRBD1	16	TRBJ2-7	TRBV27
CASRVGSDTQYF	TGCGCCAGCAGGGTAGGGTCGGATACGCAGTATTTT	few	NA	12	TRBJ2-3	TRBV10-2
CSVLSRDFSGANVLTF	TGCAGCGTACTTTCTCGGGACTTCTCTGGGGCCAACGTCCTGACTTTC	NA	NA	16	TRBJ2-6	TRBV29-1
CASGSGGPSDTQYF	TGTGCCAGCGGGTCGGGGGGTCCTTCAGATACGCAGTATTTT	NA	TRBD2	14	TRBJ2-3	TRBV6-5
CSGIKGYEQYF	TGCAGCGGGATTAAGGGATACGAGCAGTACTTC	few	NA	11	TRBJ2-7	TRBV29-1
CASAGGQINQPQHF	TGTGCCAGTGCCGGCGGACAGATCAATCAGCCCCAGCATTTT	few	NA	14	TRBJ1-5	TRBV7-9
CASSPGLTTDTQYF	TGCGCCAGCAGCCCCGGACTAACCACAGATACGCAGTATTTT	NA	NA	14	TRBJ2-3	TRBV4-3
CASSSDYGYTF	TGTGCCAGCAGCTCCGACTATGGCTACACCTTC	NA	NA	11	TRBJ1-2	TRBV7-7
CAISESSPDTQYF	TGTGCCATCAGTGAGTCGTCCCCAGATACGCAGTATTTT	few	NA	13	TRBJ2-3	TRBV10-3
CSVESRAEAFF	TGCAGCGTTGAATCACGGGCTGAAGCTTTCTTT	few	NA	11	TRBJ1-1	TRBV29-1
CASSRGPGAREQYF	TGTGCCAGCAGCCGGGGACCGGGGGCGCGGGAGCAGTACTTC	few	NA	14	TRBJ2-7	TRBV5-6
CSALQDYEQYF	TGCAGCGCATTACAGGATTACGAGCAGTACTTC	NA	NA	11	TRBJ2-7	TRBV29-1
CASSPRGQHGYTF	TGTGCCAGCAGTCCGAGGGGGCAGCATGGCTACACCTTC	NA	TRBD1	13	TRBJ1-2	TRBV2
CSVAGEEGYTF	TGCAGCGTTGCAGGGGAAGAAGGCTACACCTTC	once	NA	11	TRBJ1-2	TRBV29-1
CSVESSKGMGAFF	TGCAGCGTTGAGTCTTCGAAGGGGATGGGAGCTTTCTTT	few	NA	13	TRBJ1-1	TRBV29-1
CASSYGTGGYEQYF	TGTGCCAGCAGTTACGGGACAGGGGGCTACGAGCAGTACTTC	NA	TRBD1	14	TRBJ2-7	TRBV6-5
CASRSTSGGLNEQYF	TGTGCCAGCAGGTCCACTAGCGGGGGGCTTAACGAGCAGTACTTC	once	TRBD2	15	TRBJ2-7	TRBV6-6
CASSPLGSGENSGTQYF	TGTGCCAGCAGCCCCCTGGGTAGCGGGGAGAACTCAGGGACCCAGTACTTC	NA	TRBD2	17	TRBJ2-5	TRBV13
CASSLRGPNPPETQYF	TGTGCCAGCAGCTTGCGGGGGCCTAACCCCCCAGAGACCCAGTACTTC	NA	NA	16	TRBJ2-5	TRBV5-6
CASSEWVGNTEAFF	TGTGCCAGCAGTGAATGGGTAGGGAACACTGAAGCTTTCTTT	few	NA	14	TRBJ1-1	TRBV2
CAWSIEDRAFSGSPLHF	TGTGCCTGGAGTATAGAGGACAGGGCGTTTTCCGGATCACCCCTCCACTTT	NA	TRBD1	17	TRBJ1-6	TRBV30
CAWSVSGGAEQFF	TGTGCCTGGAGTGTTAGTGGGGGGGCTGAGCAGTTCTTC	NA	NA	13	TRBJ2-1	TRBV30
CASSRLGGSPLHF	TGTGCCAGCAGCCGCCTGGGGGGATCACCCCTCCACTTT	hyperexpanded	NA	13	TRBJ1-6	TRBV14
CASSQGVQGLYEQYF	TGCGCCAGCAGCCAAGGGGTTCAGGGCCTCTACGAGCAGTACTTC	NA	NA	15	TRBJ2-7	TRBV4-3
CASRLTGPGDTQYF	TGTGCCAGCAGACTGACAGGGCCCGGGGATACGCAGTATTTT	NA	TRBD1	14	TRBJ2-3	TRBV5-5
CASSLDFRGLNTEAFF	TGTGCCAGCAGCTTAGATTTCAGGGGCTTGAACACTGAAGCTTTCTTT	NA	NA	16	TRBJ1-1	TRBV7-8
CASSSGTGFNEQYF	TGCGCCAGCAGCTCCGGGACAGGGTTCAACGAGCAGTACTTC	NA	TRBD1	14	TRBJ2-7	TRBV5-1
CATYSLEGRGEKLFF	TGTGCCACCTACTCCTTGGAGGGGCGTGGTGAAAAACTGTTTTTT	many	NA	15	TRBJ1-4	TRBV7-9
CASSLPGQEQFF	TGCGCCAGCAGCCTTCCCGGACAGGAGCAGTTCTTC	NA	NA	12	TRBJ2-1	TRBV5-1
CASSRSTGGDVREQFF	TGCGCCAGCAGCCGATCGACAGGGGGAGACGTTCGTGAGCAGTTCTTC	NA	TRBD1	16	TRBJ2-1	TRBV4-3
CASSLEIGSYEQYF	TGTGCCAGCAGCTTAGAGATTGGCTCCTACGAGCAGTACTTC	few	NA	14	TRBJ2-7	TRBV7-9
CASSVNYGYTF	TGTGCCAGCAGTGTTAACTATGGCTACACCTTC	NA	NA	11	TRBJ1-2	TRBV2
CASSLLGAGGPDEQFF	TGCGCCAGCAGCTTGCTCGGAGCGGGGGGGCCGGATGAGCAGTTCTTC	NA	TRBD2	16	TRBJ2-1	TRBV5-1
CASGKGQPYEQYF	TGTGCTAGTGGTAAGGGACAGCCTTACGAGCAGTACTTC	NA	TRBD1	13	TRBJ2-7	TRBV12-5
CAWSDRDSGNTIYF	TGTGCCTGGAGTGACAGGGACTCTGGAAACACCATATATTTT	NA	NA	14	TRBJ1-3	TRBV30
CASSLTRNYGYTF	TGTGCCAGCAGTTTGACACGGAACTATGGCTACACCTTC	few	NA	13	TRBJ1-2	TRBV27
CSVEFAQTYEQYF	TGCAGCGTTGAGTTTGCACAGACCTACGAGCAGTACTTC	NA	NA	13	TRBJ2-7	TRBV29-1
CASRSGGSTDTQYF	TGCGCCAGCAGAAGCGGGGGTAGCACAGATACGCAGTATTTT	NA	TRBD2	14	TRBJ2-3	TRBV10-2
CSVEDRYYQVNF	TGCAGCGTTGAAGATAGATATTACCAGGTGAACTTT	few	NA	12	TRBJ1-1	TRBV29-1
CAWSAGGRGYTF	TGTGCCTGGAGTGCGGGGGGTCGGGGCTACACCTTC	few	NA	12	TRBJ1-2	TRBV30
CARNLPGTVDSGANVLTF	TGTGCCAGAAACCTCCCAGGGACAGTAGACTCTGGGGCCAACGTCCTGACTTTC	NA	TRBD1	18	TRBJ2-6	TRBV2